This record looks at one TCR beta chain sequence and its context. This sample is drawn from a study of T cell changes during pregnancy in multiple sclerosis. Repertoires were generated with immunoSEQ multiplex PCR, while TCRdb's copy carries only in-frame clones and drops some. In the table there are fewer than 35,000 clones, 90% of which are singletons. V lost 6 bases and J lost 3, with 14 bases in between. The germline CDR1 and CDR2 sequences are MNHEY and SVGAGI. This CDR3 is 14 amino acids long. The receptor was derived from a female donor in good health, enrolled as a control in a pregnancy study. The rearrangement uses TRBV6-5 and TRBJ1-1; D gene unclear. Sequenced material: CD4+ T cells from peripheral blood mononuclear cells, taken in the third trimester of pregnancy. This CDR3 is CASSPPGRDTEAFF. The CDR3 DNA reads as TGTGCCAGCAGCCCTCCGGGGAGGGACACTGAAGCTTTCTTT.